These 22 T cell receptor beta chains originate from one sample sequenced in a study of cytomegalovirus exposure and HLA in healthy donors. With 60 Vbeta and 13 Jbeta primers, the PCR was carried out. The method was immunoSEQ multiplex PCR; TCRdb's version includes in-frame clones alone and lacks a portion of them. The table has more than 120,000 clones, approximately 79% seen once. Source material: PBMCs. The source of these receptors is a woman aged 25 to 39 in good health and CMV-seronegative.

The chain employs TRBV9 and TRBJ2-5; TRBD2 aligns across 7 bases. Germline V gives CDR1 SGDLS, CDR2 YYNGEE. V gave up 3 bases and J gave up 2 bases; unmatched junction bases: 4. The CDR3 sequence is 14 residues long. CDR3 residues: CASSAASGQETQYF. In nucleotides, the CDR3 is TGTGCCAGCAGCGCTGCTAGCGGACAAGAGACCCAGTACTTC. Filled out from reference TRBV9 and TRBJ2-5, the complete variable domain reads DSGVTQTPKHLITATGQRVTLRCSPRSGDLSVYWYQQSLDQGLQFLIQYYNGEERAKGNILERFSAQQFPDLHSELNLSSLELGDSALYFCASSAASGQETQYFGPGTRLLVL.

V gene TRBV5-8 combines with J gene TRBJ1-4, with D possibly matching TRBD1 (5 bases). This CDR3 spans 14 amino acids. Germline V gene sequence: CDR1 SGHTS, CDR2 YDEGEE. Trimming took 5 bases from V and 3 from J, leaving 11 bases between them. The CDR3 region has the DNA TGTGCCAGCAGTCACAGGATCTCTAATGAAAAACTGTTTTTT. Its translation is CASSHRISNEKLFF.

The DNA of the CDR3 is TGTGCCAGCAGTTACTCAGGAGCGGGTTTACATTCAGAGCAGTTCTTC. This translates into CASSYSGAGLHSEQFF. The chain recombines TRBV6-5 with TRBJ2-1; TRBD2 might be the D (6 bases). Trimming took 0 bases from V and 10 from J, leaving 19 bases between them. Per germline, CDR1 MNHEY and CDR2 SVGAGI. This CDR3 has 16 amino acids.

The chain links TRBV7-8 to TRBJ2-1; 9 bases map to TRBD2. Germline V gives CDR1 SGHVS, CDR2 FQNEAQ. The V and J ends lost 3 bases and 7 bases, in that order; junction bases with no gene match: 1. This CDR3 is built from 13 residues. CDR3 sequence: CASSFTSGNEQFF. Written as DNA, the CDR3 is TGTGCCAGCAGCTTTACTAGCGGGAATGAGCAGTTCTTC.

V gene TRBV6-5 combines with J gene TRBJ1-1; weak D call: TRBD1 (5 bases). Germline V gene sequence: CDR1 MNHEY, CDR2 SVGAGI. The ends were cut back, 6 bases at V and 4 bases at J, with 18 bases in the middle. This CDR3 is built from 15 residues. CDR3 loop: CASSPREAVSTEAFF. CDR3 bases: TGTGCCAGCAGCCCCAGGGAGGCGGTGAGCACTGAAGCTTTCTTT.

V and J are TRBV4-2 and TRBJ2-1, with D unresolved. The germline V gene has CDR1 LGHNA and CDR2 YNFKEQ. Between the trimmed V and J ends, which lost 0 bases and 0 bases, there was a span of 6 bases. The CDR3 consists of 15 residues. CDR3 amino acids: CASSQDYDSYNEQFF. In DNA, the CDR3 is TGTGCCAGCAGCCAAGACTACGACTCCTACAATGAGCAGTTCTTC.

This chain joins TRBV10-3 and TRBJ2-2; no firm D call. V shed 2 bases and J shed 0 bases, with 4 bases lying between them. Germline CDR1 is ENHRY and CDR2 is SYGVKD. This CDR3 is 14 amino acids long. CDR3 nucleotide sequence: TGTGCCATCAGTGAGCGAGCGAACACCGGGGAGCTGTTTTTT. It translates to CAISERANTGELFF.

CDR3 in amino acids: CASSYRAIYGYTF. The DNA of the CDR3 is TGTGCCAGCAGTTACAGGGCCATCTATGGCTACACCTTC. The chain employs TRBV28 and TRBJ1-2; maybe TRBD1 (6 bases). V was trimmed by 4 bases and J by 4 bases, leaving 10 bases between them. The length of the CDR3 is 13 residues. Germline CDR1 and CDR2: MDHEN and SYDVKM.

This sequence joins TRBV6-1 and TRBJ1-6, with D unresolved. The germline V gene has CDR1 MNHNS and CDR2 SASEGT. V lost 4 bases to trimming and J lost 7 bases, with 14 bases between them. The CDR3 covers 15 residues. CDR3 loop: CASSVLGLANSPLHF. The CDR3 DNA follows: TGTGCCAGCAGTGTTCTTGGGCTGGCGAATTCACCCCTCCACTTT.

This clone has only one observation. The CDR3 DNA follows: TGTGCCAGCAGCTTGGGTACAGGGTTAATCACTGAAGCTTTCTTT. Protein sequence: CASSLGTGLITEAFF. The chain has TRBV5-8 and TRBJ1-1; D may be TRBD1 (6 bases). Between the trimmed V and J ends, which lost 0 bases and 4 bases, there was a span of 13 bases. CDR1 SGHTS and CDR2 YDEGEE come from the germline V gene. The CDR3 totals 15 residues.

The CDR3 DNA reads as TGTGCCAGCAGCCCCTACCCAGGGGATGAGCAGTTCTTC. Protein: CASSPYPGDEQFF. The rearrangement uses TRBV7-2 and TRBJ2-1, with a weak D call TRBD1 (6 bases). Per the germline V gene, CDR1 is SGHTA and CDR2 is FQGNSA. V was shortened by 5 bases and J by 8 bases, with 13 bases between the two germline ends. The CDR3 is 13 residues long.

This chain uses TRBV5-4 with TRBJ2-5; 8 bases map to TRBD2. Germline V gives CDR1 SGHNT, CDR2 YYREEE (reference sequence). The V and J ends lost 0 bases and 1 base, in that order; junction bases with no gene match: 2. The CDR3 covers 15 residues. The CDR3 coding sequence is TGTGCCAGCAGCTTGGGAGCGGGGGTCCAAGAGACCCAGTACTTC. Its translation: CASSLGAGVQETQYF.

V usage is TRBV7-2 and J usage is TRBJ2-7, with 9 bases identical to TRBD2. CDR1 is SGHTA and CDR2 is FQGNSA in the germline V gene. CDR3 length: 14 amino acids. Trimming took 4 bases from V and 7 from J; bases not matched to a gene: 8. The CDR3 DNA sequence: TGTGCCAGCAGCTCCATAGCGGGAGTGGGTGAGCAGTACTTC. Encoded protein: CASSSIAGVGEQYF.

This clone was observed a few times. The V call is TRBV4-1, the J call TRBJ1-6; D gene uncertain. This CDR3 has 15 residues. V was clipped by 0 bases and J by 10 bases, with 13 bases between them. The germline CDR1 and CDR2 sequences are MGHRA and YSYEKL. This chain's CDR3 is CASSQDPGNGSPLHF. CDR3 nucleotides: TGCGCCAGCAGCCAAGATCCGGGGAATGGCTCACCCCTCCACTTT.

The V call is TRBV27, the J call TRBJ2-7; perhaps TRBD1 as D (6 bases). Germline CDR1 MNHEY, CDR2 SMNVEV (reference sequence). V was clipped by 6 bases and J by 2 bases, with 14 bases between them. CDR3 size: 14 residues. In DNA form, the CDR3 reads TGTGCCAGCAGCCATCGACAGGATACCTACGAGCAGTACTTC. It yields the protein CASSHRQDTYEQYF.

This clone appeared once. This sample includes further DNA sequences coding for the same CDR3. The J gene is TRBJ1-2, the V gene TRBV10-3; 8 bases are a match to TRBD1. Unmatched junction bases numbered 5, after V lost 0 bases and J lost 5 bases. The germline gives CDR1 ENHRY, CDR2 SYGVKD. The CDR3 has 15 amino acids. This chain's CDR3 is CAISESQGAGYGYTF. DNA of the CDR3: TGTGCCATCAGTGAGTCCCAGGGGGCTGGGTATGGCTACACCTTC.

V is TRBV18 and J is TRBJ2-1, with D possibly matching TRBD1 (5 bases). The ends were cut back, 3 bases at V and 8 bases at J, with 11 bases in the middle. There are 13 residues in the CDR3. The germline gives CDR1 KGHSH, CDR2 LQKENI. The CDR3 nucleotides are TGTGCCAGCTCACCGGGGCCTTTGGATGAGCAGTTCTTC. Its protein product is CASSPGPLDEQFF.

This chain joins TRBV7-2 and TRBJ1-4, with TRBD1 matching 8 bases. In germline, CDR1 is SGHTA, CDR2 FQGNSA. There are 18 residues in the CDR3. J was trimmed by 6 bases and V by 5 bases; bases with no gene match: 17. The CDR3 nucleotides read TGTGCCAGCAGCCCCACGGACAGGGACCCGTGGGCTGATGAAAAACTGTTTTTT. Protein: CASSPTDRDPWADEKLFF.

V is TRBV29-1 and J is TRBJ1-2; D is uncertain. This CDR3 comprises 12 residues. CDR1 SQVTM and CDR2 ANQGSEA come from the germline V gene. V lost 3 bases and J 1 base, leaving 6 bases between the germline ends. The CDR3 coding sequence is TGCAGCGTTGAGTACTTTAACTATGGCTACACCTTC. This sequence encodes CSVEYFNYGYTF.

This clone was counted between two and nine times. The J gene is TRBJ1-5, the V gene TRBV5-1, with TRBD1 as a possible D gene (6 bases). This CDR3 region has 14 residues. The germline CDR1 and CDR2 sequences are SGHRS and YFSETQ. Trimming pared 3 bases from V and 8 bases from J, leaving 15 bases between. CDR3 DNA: TGCGCCAGCAGCTCGGGGAGGGGGGGAGAGCCCCAGCATTTT. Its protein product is CASSSGRGGEPQHF.

The CDR3 coding sequence is TGTGCCAGCAGCTTGATACAGGGCCGGGAGCAGTACTTC. It encodes CASSLIQGREQYF. The V and J genes are TRBV5-6 and TRBJ2-7; perhaps TRBD1 as D (6 bases). V lost 1 base and J 7 bases, leaving 12 bases between the germline ends. The CDR3 consists of 13 residues. CDR1 SGHDT and CDR2 YYEEEE come from the germline V gene.

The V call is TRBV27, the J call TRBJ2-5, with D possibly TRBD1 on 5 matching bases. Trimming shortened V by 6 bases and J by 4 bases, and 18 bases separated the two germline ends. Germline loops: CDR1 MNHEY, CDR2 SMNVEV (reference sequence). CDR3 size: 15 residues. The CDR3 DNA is TGTGCCAGCAGCCCATCCTATCAGGGCGGAGAGACCCAGTACTTC. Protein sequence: CASSPSYQGGETQYF.